The 11 T cell receptor beta chains reported below all come from one sample, sequenced in a study of beta chain features in type 1 diabetes. Study conclusions and caveats: Moderate but significant shortening of TCRB CDR3s was recorded in all four CD4+ subsets from Type 1 diabetes patients.

No antigen has been identified for these receptors. The isolated RNA, all of it, was reverse transcribed, so expressed TCRB transcripts were what got sequenced. Some clones are missing from TCRdb's copy, which holds only in-frame ones; the method was immunoSEQ multiplex PCR. The sample shows roughly 280,000 clones, less than 30% of them seen only once. Sequenced sample: naive CD4+ T cells from blood. These receptors came from a woman younger than 45 with type 1 diabetes.

This clone was counted between two and nine times. V and J are TRBV25-1 and TRBJ2-5; maybe TRBD2 (5 bases). The V gene lost 4 bases and the J gene lost 1 base, with 22 bases spanning the gap. The CDR3 loop spans 18 amino acids. CDR1 is MGHDK and CDR2 is SYGVNS in the germline V gene. The CDR3 protein is CASSVPKAATGIQETQYF. The CDR3 DNA is TGTGCCAGCAGTGTGCCGAAGGCAGCGACCGGGATCCAAGAGACCCAGTACTTC.

This clone has only a few counts. The CDR3 DNA follows: TGTGCCAGCAGCTTAATGGGTATAGGACAGCAAGAGACCCAGTACTTC. This gives the protein CASSLMGIGQQETQYF. The chain recombines TRBV7-9 with TRBJ2-5, with a weak D call TRBD1 (6 bases). Germline V gene sequence: CDR1 SEHNR, CDR2 FQNEAQ (reference sequence). CDR3 size: 16 residues. The V gene lost 2 bases and the J gene lost 2 bases, with 15 bases spanning the gap.

The chain joins TRBV6-6 to TRBJ2-5, with 8 bases that match TRBD1. There are 15 residues in the CDR3. J gave up 3 bases and V 5 bases, and 8 bases lay outside the gene matches. The germline CDR1 and CDR2 sequences are MNHNY and SVGAGI (reference sequence). This CDR3 reads CASSKPTGEEETQYF. Here the CDR3 DNA reads TGTGCCAGCAGTAAGCCGACAGGGGAGGAAGAGACCCAGTACTTC.

The chain has TRBV7-9 and TRBJ2-2, with TRBD1 as a possible D gene (6 bases). V lost 5 bases, J lost 6 bases, and 16 bases lay in between. The germline CDR1 and CDR2 sequences are SEHNR and FQNEAQ (reference sequence). The CDR3 runs 15 residues. The DNA for the CDR3 is TGTGCCAGCAGCCATCGGACAGACAGACCCGGGGAGCTGTTTTTT. Amino acid sequence: CASSHRTDRPGELFF.

This clone appeared a few times. The V and J genes are TRBV28 and TRBJ2-3, with TRBD2 matching over 7 bases. The V gene end was trimmed by 7 bases and the J gene end by 10 bases; junction bases not matched to a gene: 8. Germline loops: CDR1 MDHEN, CDR2 SYDVKM. There are 12 residues in the CDR3. The CDR3 DNA sequence: TGTGCCAGCACCGAAGGACTAGTCCCGCAGTATTTT. It specifies CASTEGLVPQYF.

V and J are TRBV10-3 and TRBJ2-5; TRBD1 might be the D (5 bases). CDR1 and CDR2 (germline): ENHRY, SYGVKD. The CDR3 totals 15 residues. V was trimmed by 0 bases and J by 0 bases, leaving 8 bases between them. CDR3 loop: CAISESQGNQETQYF. CDR3 coding DNA: TGTGCCATCAGTGAGTCCCAGGGCAACCAAGAGACCCAGTACTTC.

This clone has a single count. Other nucleotide sequences in the sample specify the same CDR3. The chain has TRBV7-9 and TRBJ1-2, with 7 bases matching TRBD1. V gave up 3 bases and J gave up 3 bases; unmatched junction bases: 1. Germline assignment: CDR1 SEHNR and CDR2 FQNEAQ (reference sequence). This CDR3 comprises 13 residues. The CDR3, as DNA: TGTGCCAGCAGCTTGCAGGGGGACTATGGCTACACCTTC. Its protein is CASSLQGDYGYTF.

This clone was seen a handful of times. The genes are TRBV9 and TRBJ1-2, with 8 bases matching TRBD1. Looked up from germline, CDR1 is SGDLS and CDR2 is YYNGEE. V lost 3 bases, J lost 5 bases, and 9 bases stayed unmatched. CDR3 size: 15 residues. CDR3 amino acids: CASSAPVGQAYGYTF. The CDR3 DNA sequence: TGTGCCAGCAGCGCCCCAGTGGGACAGGCTTATGGCTACACCTTC.

The chain employs TRBV5-6 and TRBJ1-2, with TRBD1 identical over 7 bases. V lost 3 bases to trimming and J lost 6 bases; unmatched junction nucleotides: 5. The CDR3 covers 13 residues. Germline CDR1 is SGHDT and CDR2 is YYEEEE. CDR3 protein: CASSSQGEDGYTF. In DNA form, the CDR3 reads TGTGCCAGCAGCTCCCAGGGGGAAGATGGCTACACCTTC.

The V and J genes are TRBV5-1 and TRBJ2-1, with TRBD2 matching over 9 bases. CDR3 length: 19 residues. V shed 5 bases and J 0 bases; nucleotides not matched to a gene: 15. The germline gives CDR1 SGHRS, CDR2 YFSETQ. Here the CDR3 reads CASSRVAGALSSSYNEQFF. In DNA form, the CDR3 reads TGCGCCAGCAGTCGAGTAGCGGGAGCCCTTTCGAGCTCCTACAATGAGCAGTTCTTC.

This clone was detected a few times. The chain carries TRBV5-1 and TRBJ2-1, with 7 bases that match TRBD2. The CDR3 consists of 13 residues. From germline, CDR1 is SGHRS and CDR2 YFSETQ. Trimming took 0 bases from V and 9 from J; bases not matched to a gene: 3. This chain's CDR3 is CASSLEGGGEQFF. The CDR3 DNA sequence: TGCGCCAGCAGCTTGGAGGGCGGGGGTGAGCAGTTCTTC.